The next 6 T cell receptor beta chains were all read from a single sample in a study of blood T cell repertoires in COVID-19. Sequencing was performed with immunoSEQ multiplex PCR; in TCRdb, only in-frame clones are kept and a portion is missing. The sample holds around 360,000 clones, roughly 86% seen once. Specimen: peripheral blood. Every receptor here comes from a woman in her twenties or thirties with COVID-19, enrolled during active disease.

V usage is TRBV11-2 and J usage is TRBJ2-1; the match to TRBD1 covers 8 bases. The CDR3 covers 16 residues. The germline gives CDR1 SGHAT, CDR2 FQNNGV. With 1 base clipped from V and 3 bases from J, the junction kept 5 bases outside the gene matches. The chain's CDR3 is CASSLVVTGDYNEQFF. CDR3 coding DNA: TGTGCCAGCAGCTTAGTCGTGACAGGGGACTACAATGAGCAGTTCTTC.

This clone has a count of ten or more. The chain recombines TRBV9 with TRBJ2-5; D is ambiguous. V was pared by 0 bases and J by 5 bases, with 11 bases between. Germline loops: CDR1 SGDLS, CDR2 YYNGEE. The CDR3 consists of 14 residues. CDR3 protein: CASSVGPSRETQYF. CDR3 DNA sequence: TGTGCCAGCAGCGTAGGTCCAAGCAGGGAGACCCAGTACTTC.

The J gene is TRBJ2-3, the V gene TRBV6-5, with D perhaps matching TRBD1 (6 bases). Germline loops: CDR1 MNHEY, CDR2 SVGAGI. This CDR3 spans 15 amino acids. V lost 2 bases and J lost 1, with 10 bases in between. The CDR3 nucleotides are TGTGCCAGCAGTTACAGGGCAGGGGGCACAGATACGCAGTATTTT. It translates to CASSYRAGGTDTQYF.

This clone was observed a single time. The chain has TRBV19 and TRBJ1-1, with TRBD1 identical over 11 bases. The V and J ends lost 5 bases and 1 base, in that order; junction bases with no gene match: 6. CDR3 length: 16 residues. In germline, CDR1 is LNHDA, CDR2 SQIVND (reference sequence). CDR3 loop: CASSGGQGAPNTEAFF. The DNA for the CDR3 is TGTGCCAGTAGTGGAGGACAGGGGGCCCCGAACACTGAAGCTTTCTTT. Full variable domain (remainder filled in from reference TRBV19 and TRBJ1-1): DGGITQSPKYLFRKEGQNVTLSCEQNLNHDAMYWYRQDPGQGLRLIYYSQIVNDFQKGDIAEGYSVSREKKESFPLTVTSAQKNPTAFYLCASSGGQGAPNTEAFFGQGTRLTVV.

The chain links TRBV30 to TRBJ2-3; 13 bases align to TRBD2. The length of the CDR3 is 18 residues. V lost 0 bases to trimming and J lost 1 base; unmatched junction nucleotides: 7. Germline loops: CDR1 GTSNPN, CDR2 SVGIG (reference sequence). The CDR3 loop reads CAWSVDLGLAGGTDTQYF. CDR3 DNA: TGTGCCTGGAGTGTAGATTTAGGACTAGCGGGAGGCACAGATACGCAGTATTTT.

This chain joins TRBV5-1 and TRBJ2-3, with 9 bases fitting TRBD2. The trim removed 0 bases at V and 2 bases at J, leaving 10 bases unmatched. Per germline, CDR1 SGHRS and CDR2 YFSETQ. This CDR3 has 18 amino acids. CDR3 nucleotide sequence: TGCGCCAGCAGCTTGGATGCGGGAGGGCCAAGGGACACAGATACGCAGTATTTT. Translating it yields CASSLDAGGPRDTDTQYF.